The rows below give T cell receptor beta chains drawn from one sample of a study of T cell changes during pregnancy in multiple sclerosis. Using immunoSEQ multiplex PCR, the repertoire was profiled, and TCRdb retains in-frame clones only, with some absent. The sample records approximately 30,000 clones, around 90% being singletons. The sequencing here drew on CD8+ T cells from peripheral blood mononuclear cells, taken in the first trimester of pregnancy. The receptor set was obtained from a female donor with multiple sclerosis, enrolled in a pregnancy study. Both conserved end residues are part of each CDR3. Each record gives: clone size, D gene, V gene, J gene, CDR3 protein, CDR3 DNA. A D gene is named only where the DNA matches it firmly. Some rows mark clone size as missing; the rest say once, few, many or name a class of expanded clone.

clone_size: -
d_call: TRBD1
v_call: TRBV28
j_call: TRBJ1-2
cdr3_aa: CASRDRDYGYTF
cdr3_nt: TGTGCCAGCAGGGACAGGGACTATGGCTACACCTTC

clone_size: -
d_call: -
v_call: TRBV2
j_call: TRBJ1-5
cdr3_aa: CASSEEQGVGQPQHF
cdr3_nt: TGTGCCAGCAGTGAAGAACAGGGTGTTGGACAGCCCCAGCATTTT

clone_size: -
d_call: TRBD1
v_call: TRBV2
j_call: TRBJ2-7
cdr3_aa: CASTGTVSYEQYF
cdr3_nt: TGTGCCAGCACAGGGACAGTTTCCTACGAGCAGTACTTC

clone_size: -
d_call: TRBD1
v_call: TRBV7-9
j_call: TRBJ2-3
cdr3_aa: CASSLGQGDTDTQYF
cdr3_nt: TGTGCCAGCAGCCTAGGACAGGGCGACACAGATACGCAGTATTTT

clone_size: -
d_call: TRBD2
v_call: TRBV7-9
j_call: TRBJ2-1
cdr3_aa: CASSLAGGEENEQFF
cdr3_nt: TGTGCCAGCAGCCTAGCGGGGGGGGAGGAGAATGAGCAGTTCTTC

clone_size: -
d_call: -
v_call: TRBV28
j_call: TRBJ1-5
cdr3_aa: CASSLGSVSNQPQHF
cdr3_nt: TGTGCCAGCAGTTTAGGTTCAGTCAGCAATCAGCCCCAGCATTTT

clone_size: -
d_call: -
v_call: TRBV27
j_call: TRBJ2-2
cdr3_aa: CASAYPSSNTGELFF
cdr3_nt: TGTGCCAGCGCCTATCCGAGTTCGAACACCGGGGAGCTGTTTTTT

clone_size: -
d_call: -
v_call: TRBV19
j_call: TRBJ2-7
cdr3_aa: CASKAAATRNEQYF
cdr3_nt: TGTGCCAGTAAGGCGGCCGCCACGAGGAACGAGCAGTACTTC

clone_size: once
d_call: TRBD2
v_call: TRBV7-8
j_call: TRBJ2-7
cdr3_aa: CASSLALAGGGSYEQYF
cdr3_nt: TGTGCCAGCAGCTTAGCACTAGCGGGAGGGGGTTCCTACGAGCAGTACTTC

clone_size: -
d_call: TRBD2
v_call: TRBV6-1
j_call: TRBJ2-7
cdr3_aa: CASPGTSSHEQYF
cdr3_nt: TGTGCCAGCCCCGGGACTAGCTCGCACGAGCAGTACTTC

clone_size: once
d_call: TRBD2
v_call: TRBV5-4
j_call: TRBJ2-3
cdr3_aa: CASSLILAGGPTDTQYF
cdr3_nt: TGTGCCAGCAGCTTGATCCTAGCGGGGGGCCCCACAGATACGCAGTATTTT

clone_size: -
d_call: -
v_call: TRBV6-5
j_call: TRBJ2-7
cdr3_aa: CASSYGQNREQYF
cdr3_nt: TGTGCCAGCAGTTACGGACAAAATCGCGAGCAGTACTTC

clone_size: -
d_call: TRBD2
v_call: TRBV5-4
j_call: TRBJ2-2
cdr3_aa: CASSLSPGGGSGELFF
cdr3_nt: TGTGCCAGCAGCTTGAGTCCGGGCGGGGGGTCCGGGGAGCTGTTTTTT

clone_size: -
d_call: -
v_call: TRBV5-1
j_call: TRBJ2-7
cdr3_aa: CASSPDSSYEQYF
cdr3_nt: TGCGCCAGCAGCCCGGACAGCTCCTACGAGCAGTACTTC

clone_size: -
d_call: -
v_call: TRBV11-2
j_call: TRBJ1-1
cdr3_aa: CASSLPLTGYTEAFF
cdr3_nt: TGTGCCAGCAGCTTACCCCTTACAGGGTACACTGAAGCTTTCTTT